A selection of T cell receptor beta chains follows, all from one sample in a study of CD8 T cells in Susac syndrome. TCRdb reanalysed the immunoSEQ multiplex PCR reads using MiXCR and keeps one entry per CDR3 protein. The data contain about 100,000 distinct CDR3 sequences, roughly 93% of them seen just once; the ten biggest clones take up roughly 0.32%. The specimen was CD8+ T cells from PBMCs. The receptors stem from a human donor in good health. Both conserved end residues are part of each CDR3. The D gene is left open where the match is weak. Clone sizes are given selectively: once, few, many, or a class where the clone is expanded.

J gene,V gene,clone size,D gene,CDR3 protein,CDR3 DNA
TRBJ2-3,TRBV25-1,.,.,CASSDGGPDTQYF,TGTGCCAGCAGTGATGGAGGGCCAGATACGCAGTATTTT
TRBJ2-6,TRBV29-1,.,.,CSVEEGDGGANVLTF,TGCAGCGTTGAAGAAGGTGATGGTGGGGCCAACGTCCTGACTTTC
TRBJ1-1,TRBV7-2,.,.,CASVAGEAFF,TGTGCCAGCGTGGCAGGGGAAGCTTTCTTT
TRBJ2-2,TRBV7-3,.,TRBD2,CASSPRAGRVGELFF,TGTGCCAGCAGCCCCCGGGCAGGGAGGGTCGGGGAGCTGTTTTTT
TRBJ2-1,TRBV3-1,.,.,CASSQDGENEQFF,TGTGCCAGCAGCCAAGATGGAGAGAATGAGCAGTTCTTC
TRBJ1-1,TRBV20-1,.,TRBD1,CNADPAVRGAPGEAFF,TGCAACGCCGACCCGGCCGTCAGGGGGGCGCCCGGTGAAGCTTTCTTT
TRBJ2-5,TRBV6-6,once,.,CASISNPLIEETQYF,TGTGCCAGCATTTCCAACCCACTCATTGAAGAGACCCAGTACTTC
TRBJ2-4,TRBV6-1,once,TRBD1,CASSSTGLSHKNIQYF,TGTGCCAGCAGCTCGACAGGGTTAAGTCACAAAAACATTCAGTACTTC
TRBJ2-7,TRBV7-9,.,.,CASSLATSYEQYF,TGTGCCAGCAGCTTAGCGACTAGTTACGAGCAGTACTTC
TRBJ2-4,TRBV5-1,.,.,CASSAQGPKNIQYF,TGCGCCAGCAGCGCCCAGGGGCCTAAAAACATTCAGTACTTC
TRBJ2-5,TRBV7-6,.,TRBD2,CASSLEASGGTQYF,TGTGCCAGCAGCTTAGAGGCTAGCGGGGGGACCCAGTACTTC
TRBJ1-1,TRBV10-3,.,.,CAISVDMNTEAFF,TGTGCCATCAGTGTGGACATGAACACTGAAGCTTTCTTT
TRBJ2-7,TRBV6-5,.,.,CASSYGTNEQYF,TGTGCCAGCAGTTACGGCACAAACGAGCAGTACTTC
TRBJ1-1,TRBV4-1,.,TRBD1,CASSHRQGSTEAFF,TGCGCCAGCAGCCACCGACAGGGCTCCACTGAAGCTTTCTTT
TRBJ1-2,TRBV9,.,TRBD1,CASSLRDSYNYGYTF,TGTGCCAGCAGCCTTCGGGACAGTTATAACTATGGCTACACCTTC
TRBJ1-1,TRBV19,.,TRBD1,CASSTPDRGTYTEAFF,TGTGCCAGTAGTACGCCGGACAGGGGGACCTACACTGAAGCTTTCTTT
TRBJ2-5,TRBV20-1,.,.,CSAEEAGDSRRETQYF,TGCAGTGCTGAAGAGGCGGGCGACTCGAGGAGAGAGACCCAGTACTTC
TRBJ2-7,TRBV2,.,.,CASSANTYEQYF,TGTGCCAGCAGTGCAAATACCTACGAGCAGTACTTC
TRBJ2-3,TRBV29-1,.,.,CSVERGMDTQYF,TGCAGCGTTGAGCGGGGAATGGATACGCAGTATTTT
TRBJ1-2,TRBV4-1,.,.,CASSPSVGTNYGYTF,TGCGCCAGCAGCCCCTCAGTGGGGACTAACTATGGCTACACCTTC
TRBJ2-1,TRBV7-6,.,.,CASSLVVSLGNEQFF,TGTGCCAGCAGCTTAGTGGTGTCGCTCGGTAATGAGCAGTTCTTC
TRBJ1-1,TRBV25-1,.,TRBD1,CASSDMKQGATEAFF,TGTGCCAGCAGTGATATGAAACAGGGGGCCACTGAAGCTTTCTTT
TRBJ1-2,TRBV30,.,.,CASPAGPPPYGYTF,TGTGCCTCCCCCGCGGGGCCCCCCCCCTATGGCTACACCTTC
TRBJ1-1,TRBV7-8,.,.,CASSPFSIPTEAFF,TGTGCCAGCAGCCCTTTCTCCATTCCCACTGAAGCTTTCTTT
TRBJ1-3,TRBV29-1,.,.,CSVWGSGNTIYF,TGCAGCGTTTGGGGATCTGGAAACACCATATATTTT
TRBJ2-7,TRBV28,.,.,CASRAEPATPYEQYF,TGTGCCAGCAGGGCCGAACCTGCCACCCCCTACGAGCAGTACTTC
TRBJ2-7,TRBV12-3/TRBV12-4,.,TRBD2,CASSPREGRTYEQYF,TGTGCCAGCAGCCCGAGGGAGGGGAGGACCTACGAGCAGTACTTC
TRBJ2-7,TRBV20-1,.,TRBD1,CSARTGSSYEQYF,TGCAGTGCTAGGACAGGGAGTTCCTACGAGCAGTACTTC
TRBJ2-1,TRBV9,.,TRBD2,CASSGFGGGASNEQFF,TGTGCCAGCAGCGGGTTTGGCGGGGGGGCTAGCAATGAGCAGTTCTTC
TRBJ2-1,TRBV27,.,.,CASSLYKNEQFF,TGTGCCAGCAGTTTATACAAGAATGAGCAGTTCTTC
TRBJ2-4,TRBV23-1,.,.,CASSQSRKGGGRLAKNIQYF,TGCGCCAGCAGTCAATCGAGGAAGGGTGGGGGGCGGCTAGCCAAAAACATTCAGTACTTC
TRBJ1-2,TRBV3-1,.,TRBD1,CASSPLGQHYGYTF,TGTGCCAGCAGCCCGCTGGGACAGCACTATGGCTACACCTTC
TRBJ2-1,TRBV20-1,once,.,CSALTDSSSYNEQFF,TGCAGTGCTTTGACCGATTCCAGCTCCTACAATGAGCAGTTCTTC
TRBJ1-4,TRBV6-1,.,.,CASKKGATVLLPTNEKLFF,TGTGCCAGCAAAAAAGGGGCGACAGTACTCCTCCCAACTAATGAAAAACTGTTTTTT
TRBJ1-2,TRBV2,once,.,CASSLQVGGYTF,TGTGCCAGCAGTTTACAAGTCGGGGGCTACACCTTC
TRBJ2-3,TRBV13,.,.,CASSPNLARTSQYF,TGTGCCAGCAGCCCCAATCTCGCTCGGACCTCGCAGTATTTT
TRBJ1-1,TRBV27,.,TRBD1,CASSFRTGMNTEAFF,TGTGCCAGCAGTTTCAGGACAGGGATGAACACTGAAGCTTTCTTT
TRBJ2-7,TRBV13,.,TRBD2,CASSGPSGGVRQYF,TGTGCCAGCAGCGGCCCTAGCGGGGGGGTTCGGCAGTACTTC
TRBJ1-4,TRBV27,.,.,CASSSEIATNEKLFF,TGTGCCAGCAGTTCCGAGATCGCAACTAATGAAAAACTGTTTTTT
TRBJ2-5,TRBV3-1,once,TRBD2,CASSQGGGPQETQYF,TGTGCCAGCAGCCAGGGCGGGGGGCCGCAAGAGACCCAGTACTTC
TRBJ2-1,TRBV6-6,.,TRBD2,CASSYAASGGSNEQFF,TGTGCCAGCAGTTACGCGGCTAGCGGGGGTAGCAATGAGCAGTTCTTC
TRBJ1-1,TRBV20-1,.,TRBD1,CSARDRQGITEAFF,TGCAGTGCTAGAGATAGACAGGGAATCACTGAAGCTTTCTTT
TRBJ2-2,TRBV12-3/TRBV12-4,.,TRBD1,CASSPTGTGGWGELFF,TGTGCCAGCAGTCCCACCGGGACAGGGGGCTGGGGGGAGCTGTTTTTT
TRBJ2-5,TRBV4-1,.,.,CASSHLRVLIRETQYF,TGCGCCAGCAGCCATCTCCGGGTTCTCATCCGGGAGACCCAGTACTTC
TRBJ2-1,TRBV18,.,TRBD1,CASLTREGANYNEQFF,TGTGCCAGCTTAACCAGAGAGGGGGCTAACTACAATGAGCAGTTCTTC
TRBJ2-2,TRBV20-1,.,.,CRNPRAPGELFF,TGCAGAAACCCCCGGGCACCCGGGGAGCTGTTTTTT
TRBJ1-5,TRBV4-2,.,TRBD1,CASSQGGQGNQPQHF,TGTGCCAGCAGCCAAGGAGGACAGGGCAATCAGCCCCAGCATTTT
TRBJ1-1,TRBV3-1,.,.,CASSFPNSGDTEAFF,TGTGCCAGCAGCTTCCCAAACAGTGGTGACACTGAAGCTTTCTTT
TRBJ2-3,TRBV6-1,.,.,CASSGYVGASTDTQYF,TGTGCCAGCAGTGGTTACGTCGGGGCTAGCACAGATACGCAGTATTTT
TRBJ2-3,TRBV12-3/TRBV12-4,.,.,CASSRLGTQYF,TGTGCCAGCAGCCGCCTAGGAACGCAGTATTTT
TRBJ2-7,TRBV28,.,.,CASSPYRGNEQYF,TGTGCCAGCAGCCCCTACCGGGGGAACGAGCAGTACTTC
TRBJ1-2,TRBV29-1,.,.,CSVEDRGNYGYTF,TGCAGCGTTGAAGATCGGGGTAACTATGGCTACACCTTC
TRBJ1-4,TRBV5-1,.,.,CASSLANEKLFF,TGCGCCAGCAGCTTGGCCAACGAAAAACTGTTTTTT